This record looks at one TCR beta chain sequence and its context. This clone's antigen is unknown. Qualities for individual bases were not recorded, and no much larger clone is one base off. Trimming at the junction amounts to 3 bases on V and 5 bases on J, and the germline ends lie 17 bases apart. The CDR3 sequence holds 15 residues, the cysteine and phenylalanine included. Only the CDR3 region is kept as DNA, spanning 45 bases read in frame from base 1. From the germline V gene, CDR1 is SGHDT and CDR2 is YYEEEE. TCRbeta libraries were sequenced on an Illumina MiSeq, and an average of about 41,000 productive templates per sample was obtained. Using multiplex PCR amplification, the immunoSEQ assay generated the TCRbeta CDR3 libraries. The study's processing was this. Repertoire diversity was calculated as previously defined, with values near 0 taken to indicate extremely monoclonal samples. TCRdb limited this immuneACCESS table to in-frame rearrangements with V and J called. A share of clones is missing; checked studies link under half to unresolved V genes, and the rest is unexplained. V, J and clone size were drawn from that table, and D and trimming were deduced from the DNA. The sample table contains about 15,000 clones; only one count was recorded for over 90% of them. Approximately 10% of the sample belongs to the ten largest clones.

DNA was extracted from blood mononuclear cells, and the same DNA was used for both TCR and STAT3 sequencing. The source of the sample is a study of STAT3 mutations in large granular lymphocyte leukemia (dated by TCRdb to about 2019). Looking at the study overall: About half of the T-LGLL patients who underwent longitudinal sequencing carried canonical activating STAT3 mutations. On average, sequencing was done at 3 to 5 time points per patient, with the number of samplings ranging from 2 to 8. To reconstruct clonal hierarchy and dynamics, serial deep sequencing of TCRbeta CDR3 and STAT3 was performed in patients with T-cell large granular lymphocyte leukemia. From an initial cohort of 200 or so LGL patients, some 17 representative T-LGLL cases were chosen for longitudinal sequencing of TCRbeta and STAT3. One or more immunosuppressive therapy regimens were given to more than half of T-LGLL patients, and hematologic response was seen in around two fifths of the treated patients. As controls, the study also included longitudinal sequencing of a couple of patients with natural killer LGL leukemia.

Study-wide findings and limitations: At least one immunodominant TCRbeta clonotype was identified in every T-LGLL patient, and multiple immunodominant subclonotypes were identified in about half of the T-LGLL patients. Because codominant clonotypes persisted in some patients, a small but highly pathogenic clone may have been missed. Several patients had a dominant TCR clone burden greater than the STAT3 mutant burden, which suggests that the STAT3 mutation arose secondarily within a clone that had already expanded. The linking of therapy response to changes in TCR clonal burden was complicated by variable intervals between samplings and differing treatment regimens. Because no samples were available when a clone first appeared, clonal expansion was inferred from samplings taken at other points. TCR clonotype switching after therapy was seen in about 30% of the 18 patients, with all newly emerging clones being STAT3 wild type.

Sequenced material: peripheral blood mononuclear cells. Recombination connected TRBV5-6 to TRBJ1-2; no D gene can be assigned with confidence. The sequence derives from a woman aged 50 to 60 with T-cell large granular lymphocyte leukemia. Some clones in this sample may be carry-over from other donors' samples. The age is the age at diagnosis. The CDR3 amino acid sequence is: CASSWRTAGEYGYTF. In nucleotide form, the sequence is TGTGCCAGCAGCTGGCGGACTGCTGGAGAATATGGCTACACCTTC.